This is a list of T cell receptor beta chains from one sample in a study of cytomegalovirus exposure and HLA in healthy donors. Sequencing used immunoSEQ multiplex PCR; TCRdb keeps in-frame clones, though not all of them. The repertoire consists of fewer than 200,000 clones, with roughly 86% occurring once and the leading ten covering roughly 6.6%. The source material was PBMCs. These receptors were taken from a young man in good health and CMV-seropositive. Each CDR3 is given with its conserved first and last residue. The order of the fields is V gene, clone size, J gene, CDR3 length, D gene, CDR3 protein, CDR3 DNA. D genes are given only for firm matches. Clone size is given for some rows only: seen once, a few or many times, or a class if the clone is expanded.

v_call: TRBV28; clone_size: .; j_call: TRBJ1-5; cdr3_length: 17; d_call: .; cdr3_aa: CASSLAGSTQVWQPQHF; cdr3_nt: TGTGCCAGCAGTTTAGCAGGTTCCACCCAGGTTTGGCAGCCCCAGCATTTT
v_call: TRBV7-9; clone_size: .; j_call: TRBJ1-6; cdr3_length: 17; d_call: .; cdr3_aa: CASSRSTSSSYNSPLHF; cdr3_nt: TGTGCCAGCAGCCGATCGACATCGAGCTCCTATAATTCACCCCTCCACTTT
v_call: TRBV6-5; clone_size: .; j_call: TRBJ2-1; cdr3_length: 15; d_call: TRBD1; cdr3_aa: CASSYDREFNNEQFF; cdr3_nt: TGTGCCAGCAGTTACGACAGGGAATTCAACAATGAGCAGTTCTTC
v_call: TRBV9; clone_size: .; j_call: TRBJ1-3; cdr3_length: 13; d_call: TRBD1; cdr3_aa: CASSVQGGDTIYF; cdr3_nt: TGTGCCAGCAGCGTGCAGGGGGGGGACACCATATATTTT
v_call: TRBV2; clone_size: .; j_call: TRBJ2-1; cdr3_length: 15; d_call: .; cdr3_aa: CASRTPSGPNNEQFF; cdr3_nt: TGTGCCAGCCGTACCCCCTCCGGGCCTAACAATGAGCAGTTCTTC
v_call: TRBV9; clone_size: few; j_call: TRBJ2-7; cdr3_length: 12; d_call: .; cdr3_aa: CASSGQSYEQYF; cdr3_nt: TGTGCCAGCAGCGGACAGAGCTACGAGCAGTACTTC
v_call: TRBV6-6; clone_size: .; j_call: TRBJ2-7; cdr3_length: 15; d_call: TRBD2; cdr3_aa: CASNHRGLAGVEQYF; cdr3_nt: TGTGCCAGCAATCATCGGGGACTAGCGGGAGTTGAGCAGTACTTC
v_call: TRBV9; clone_size: .; j_call: TRBJ2-7; cdr3_length: 14; d_call: .; cdr3_aa: CASSVDSGSAEQYF; cdr3_nt: TGTGCCAGCAGCGTAGACAGTGGTTCTGCAGAGCAGTACTTC
v_call: TRBV30; clone_size: once; j_call: TRBJ2-2; cdr3_length: 13; d_call: TRBD1; cdr3_aa: CAYRTGYTGELFF; cdr3_nt: TGTGCCTACAGGACAGGGTACACCGGGGAGCTGTTTTTT
v_call: TRBV6-6; clone_size: few; j_call: TRBJ1-5; cdr3_length: 13; d_call: .; cdr3_aa: CASTGRINQPQHF; cdr3_nt: TGTGCCAGCACAGGACGGATTAATCAGCCCCAGCATTTT
v_call: TRBV11-2; clone_size: .; j_call: TRBJ2-1; cdr3_length: 14; d_call: TRBD2; cdr3_aa: CASSFTSGRNEQFF; cdr3_nt: TGTGCCAGCAGCTTCACTAGCGGGAGAAATGAGCAGTTCTTC
v_call: TRBV5-1; clone_size: .; j_call: TRBJ2-1; cdr3_length: 12; d_call: .; cdr3_aa: CASSGDSIEQFF; cdr3_nt: TGCGCCAGCAGCGGGGACTCAATTGAGCAGTTCTTC
v_call: TRBV27; clone_size: .; j_call: TRBJ2-3; cdr3_length: 16; d_call: .; cdr3_aa: CASSPLLRGNTDTQYF; cdr3_nt: TGTGCCAGCAGCCCCCTACTCCGCGGGAACACAGATACGCAGTATTTT
v_call: TRBV6-5; clone_size: .; j_call: TRBJ2-1; cdr3_length: 14; d_call: TRBD2; cdr3_aa: CASSSRTSLNEQFF; cdr3_nt: TGTGCCAGCAGTTCCCGGACTAGCCTGAATGAGCAGTTCTTC
v_call: TRBV7-6; clone_size: .; j_call: TRBJ1-5; cdr3_length: 17; d_call: .; cdr3_aa: CASSLVQGGYSNQPQHF; cdr3_nt: TGTGCCAGCAGCTTAGTACAGGGCGGTTATAGCAATCAGCCCCAGCATTTT
v_call: TRBV7-3; clone_size: .; j_call: TRBJ2-7; cdr3_length: 14; d_call: .; cdr3_aa: CASSLQGGGLEQYF; cdr3_nt: TGTGCCAGCAGCTTACAGGGCGGAGGGCTCGAGCAGTACTTC
v_call: TRBV9; clone_size: .; j_call: TRBJ2-2; cdr3_length: 16; d_call: TRBD2; cdr3_aa: CASSVGASGFAGELFF; cdr3_nt: TGTGCCAGCAGCGTAGGGGCTAGCGGGTTCGCCGGGGAGCTGTTTTTT
v_call: TRBV18; clone_size: few; j_call: TRBJ1-2; cdr3_length: 14; d_call: .; cdr3_aa: CASSPPGDGNGYTF; cdr3_nt: TGTGCCAGCTCACCTCCGGGGGACGGGAATGGCTACACCTTC
v_call: TRBV13; clone_size: .; j_call: TRBJ1-2; cdr3_length: 15; d_call: TRBD1; cdr3_aa: CASSLGQGGNYGYTF; cdr3_nt: TGTGCCAGCAGCTTGGGACAGGGGGGTAACTATGGCTACACCTTC
v_call: TRBV19; clone_size: .; j_call: TRBJ1-2; cdr3_length: 12; d_call: TRBD1; cdr3_aa: CASEGTGPGYTF; cdr3_nt: TGTGCCAGTGAAGGGACAGGGCCTGGCTACACCTTC
v_call: TRBV7-9; clone_size: .; j_call: TRBJ2-3; cdr3_length: 13; d_call: .; cdr3_aa: CATTRGATDTQYF; cdr3_nt: TGTGCCACCACCAGGGGAGCCACAGATACGCAGTATTTT
v_call: TRBV2; clone_size: .; j_call: TRBJ1-2; cdr3_length: 15; d_call: .; cdr3_aa: CASRVGDLTMLGYTF; cdr3_nt: TGTGCCAGCAGGGTGGGAGATTTAACTATGTTAGGCTACACCTTC
v_call: TRBV30; clone_size: .; j_call: TRBJ1-3; cdr3_length: 14; d_call: .; cdr3_aa: CAWSGGGAGNTIYF; cdr3_nt: TGTGCCTGGAGCGGGGGAGGGGCTGGAAACACCATATATTTT
v_call: TRBV19; clone_size: .; j_call: TRBJ2-7; cdr3_length: 14; d_call: .; cdr3_aa: CASSPHRQSYEQYF; cdr3_nt: TGTGCCAGTAGCCCCCATCGGCAGTCGTACGAGCAGTACTTC
v_call: TRBV28; clone_size: few; j_call: TRBJ1-2; cdr3_length: 14; d_call: .; cdr3_aa: CASSSSPLNYGYTF; cdr3_nt: TGTGCCAGCAGCTCCTCGCCGCTTAACTATGGCTACACCTTC
v_call: TRBV2; clone_size: .; j_call: TRBJ2-4; cdr3_length: 13; d_call: .; cdr3_aa: CASNRVPKNIQYF; cdr3_nt: TGTGCCAGCAACAGGGTCCCCAAAAACATTCAGTACTTC
v_call: TRBV28; clone_size: .; j_call: TRBJ2-7; cdr3_length: 13; d_call: TRBD1; cdr3_aa: CASSWTGRYEQYF; cdr3_nt: TGTGCCAGCAGTTGGACAGGTCGCTACGAGCAGTACTTC
v_call: TRBV15; clone_size: .; j_call: TRBJ1-2; cdr3_length: 12; d_call: .; cdr3_aa: CATSRERRGYTF; cdr3_nt: TGTGCCACCAGCCGGGAGAGACGAGGCTACACCTTC
v_call: TRBV7-6; clone_size: few; j_call: TRBJ2-3; cdr3_length: 11; d_call: .; cdr3_aa: CASSNTDTQYF; cdr3_nt: TGTGCCAGCAGCAACACAGATACGCAGTATTTT
v_call: TRBV9; clone_size: .; j_call: TRBJ1-3; cdr3_length: 15; d_call: .; cdr3_aa: CASSPGGSSGNTIYF; cdr3_nt: TGTGCCAGCAGCCCCGGGGGAAGCTCTGGAAACACCATATATTTT
v_call: TRBV6-6; clone_size: .; j_call: TRBJ2-2; cdr3_length: 13; d_call: .; cdr3_aa: CATSGANTGELFF; cdr3_nt: TGTGCCACCTCAGGGGCGAACACCGGGGAGCTGTTTTTT
v_call: TRBV7-9; clone_size: .; j_call: TRBJ2-1; cdr3_length: 15; d_call: .; cdr3_aa: CASSYDGTPYNEQFF; cdr3_nt: TGTGCCAGCAGCTACGACGGGACTCCCTACAATGAGCAGTTCTTC
v_call: TRBV5-6; clone_size: .; j_call: TRBJ1-1; cdr3_length: 13; d_call: .; cdr3_aa: CASSFNPGQEAFF; cdr3_nt: TGTGCCAGCAGCTTCAACCCGGGACAAGAAGCTTTCTTT
v_call: TRBV6-5; clone_size: once; j_call: TRBJ1-2; cdr3_length: 14; d_call: TRBD1; cdr3_aa: CASSPGQGHYGYTF; cdr3_nt: TGTGCCAGCAGTCCGGGACAGGGCCACTATGGCTACACCTTC
v_call: TRBV27; clone_size: .; j_call: TRBJ2-4; cdr3_length: 14; d_call: .; cdr3_aa: CASSMALAKNIQYF; cdr3_nt: TGTGCCAGCAGTATGGCTTTAGCCAAAAACATTCAGTACTTC
v_call: TRBV9; clone_size: .; j_call: TRBJ2-2; cdr3_length: 15; d_call: .; cdr3_aa: CASSVGTMNTGELFF; cdr3_nt: TGTGCCAGCAGCGTAGGGACGATGAACACCGGGGAGCTGTTTTTT
v_call: TRBV7-2; clone_size: .; j_call: TRBJ2-2; cdr3_length: 14; d_call: .; cdr3_aa: CASSLGPPPGELFF; cdr3_nt: TGTGCCAGCAGCTTAGGCCCCCCGCCCGGGGAGCTGTTTTTT
v_call: TRBV11-2; clone_size: .; j_call: TRBJ2-7; cdr3_length: 15; d_call: .; cdr3_aa: CASSYTSPQGYEQYF; cdr3_nt: TGTGCCAGCAGCTATACCTCCCCCCAGGGATACGAGCAGTACTTC
v_call: TRBV5-6; clone_size: .; j_call: TRBJ2-5; cdr3_length: 13; d_call: .; cdr3_aa: CASSRDGRKTQYF; cdr3_nt: TGTGCCAGCAGCCGGGACGGAAGGAAGACCCAGTACTTC
v_call: TRBV2; clone_size: .; j_call: TRBJ2-1; cdr3_length: 14; d_call: TRBD2; cdr3_aa: CASSDREGGNEQFF; cdr3_nt: TGTGCCAGCAGTGATCGGGAGGGGGGCAATGAGCAGTTCTTC
v_call: TRBV10-3; clone_size: .; j_call: TRBJ1-4; cdr3_length: 13; d_call: .; cdr3_aa: CAINEGLDEKLFF; cdr3_nt: TGTGCCATCAATGAGGGATTGGATGAAAAACTGTTTTTT
v_call: TRBV4-1; clone_size: .; j_call: TRBJ2-1; cdr3_length: 15; d_call: TRBD2; cdr3_aa: CASSGLAGAPNEQFF; cdr3_nt: TGCGCCAGCAGCGGTCTAGCGGGGGCCCCCAATGAGCAGTTCTTC
v_call: TRBV11-2; clone_size: .; j_call: TRBJ2-3; cdr3_length: 14; d_call: .; cdr3_aa: CASSLGGGPDTQYF; cdr3_nt: TGTGCCAGCAGCTTGGGGGGGGGCCCCGATACGCAGTATTTT
v_call: TRBV4-1; clone_size: .; j_call: TRBJ2-1; cdr3_length: 15; d_call: TRBD1; cdr3_aa: CASSQDPRTGDEQFF; cdr3_nt: TGCGCCAGCAGCCAAGACCCCCGGACAGGAGATGAGCAGTTCTTC
v_call: TRBV28; clone_size: .; j_call: TRBJ1-3; cdr3_length: 11; d_call: .; cdr3_aa: CASSLRHTIYF; cdr3_nt: TGTGCCAGCAGTTTACGTCACACCATATATTTT